The 30 T cell receptor beta chains below were found in one sample sequenced in a study of blood T cell repertoires in COVID-19. Clones were read by immunoSEQ multiplex PCR, and TCRdb kept only the in-frame ones, dropping some. The sample consists of tens of thousands of clones, around 84% of them appearing once. Sample: peripheral blood. Every receptor here comes from a human donor in a cohort sampled during active COVID-19.

The rearrangement uses TRBV6-5 and TRBJ1-2, with a weak D call TRBD1 (5 bases). Germline V gene lookup returns CDR1 MNHEY and CDR2 SVGAGI. The CDR3 totals 14 residues. The V and J ends lost 0 bases and 4 bases respectively, with 9 bases between them. The CDR3 loop reads CASSYSGQSYGYTF. DNA of the CDR3: TGTGCCAGCAGTTACTCGGGGCAGAGCTATGGCTACACCTTC.

As concerns this clone: Because the CDR3's place on the DNA is in doubt, the DNA is left out and the CDR3 is given as listed by TCRdb. The V and J genes are TRBV21-1 and TRBJ2-7; TRBD1 is the table's D call, not checked against the DNA. TRBV21-1 is shown as a pseudogene. Both ends counted, the CDR3 spans 17 residues. The CDR3 reads CASSPQWGQGAPYEQYF.

For this clone: At one end, the junction sequence differs from germline, possibly due to a read error. The V and J genes are TRBV28 and TRBJ1-5; TRBD1 matches 7 bases. Germline V CDR1 and CDR2: MDHEN, SYDVKM. This CDR3 has 15 amino acids. The CDR3 nucleotides are TGTGCCAGCAGTCCCCACCGGGACAGCAGTCAGCCCCAGCATTTT. Translated, it gives CASSPHRDSSQPQHF.

This clone was detected a few times. The chain is built from TRBV18 and TRBJ2-7; D possibly corresponds to TRBD1 (6 bases). The CDR3 loop spans 16 amino acids. CDR1 and CDR2 (germline): KGHSH, LQKENI. V dropped 4 bases and J dropped 2 bases, with 18 bases sitting between them. The CDR3 loop is CASSLPQGPAAYEQYF. The CDR3 nucleotides read TGTGCCAGCTCACTACCTCAGGGGCCGGCGGCCTACGAGCAGTACTTC.

The V gene is TRBV28, the J gene TRBJ2-2, with D perhaps matching TRBD1 (6 bases). The CDR3 loop spans 16 amino acids. Germline CDR1 MDHEN, CDR2 SYDVKM. Trimming removed 11 bases at V and 0 bases at J, with 19 bases between. In DNA form, the CDR3 reads TGTGCCGCGAGACGTACCGGGACACCGAACACCGGGGAGCTGTTTTTT. Translating gives CAARRTGTPNTGELFF.

The J gene is TRBJ2-7, the V gene TRBV5-4; D possibly corresponds to TRBD1 (6 bases). The CDR3 contains 15 residues. V dropped 5 bases and J dropped 0 bases, with 15 bases sitting between them. In germline, CDR1 is SGHNT, CDR2 YYREEE (reference sequence). CDR3 in DNA: TGTGCCAGCAGTTCCTGGACAGAGAGCTCCTACGAGCAGTACTTC. It yields the protein CASSSWTESSYEQYF.

V usage is TRBV6-5 and J usage is TRBJ2-7; no clear D gene. CDR3 length equals 13 residues. Per the germline V gene, CDR1 is MNHEY and CDR2 is SVGAGI. V gave up 6 bases and J gave up 0 bases, with 9 bases separating them. This CDR3 is CASSSPLSYEQYF. DNA of the CDR3: TGTGCCAGCAGCTCCCCCCTCTCCTACGAGCAGTACTTC.

The gene calls are TRBV10-3 and TRBJ1-2; 11 bases are a match to TRBD1. With 6 bases clipped from V and 6 bases from J, the junction kept 9 bases outside the gene matches. This CDR3 is built from 15 residues. CDR1 ENHRY and CDR2 SYGVKD come from the germline V gene. This CDR3 is CAISQGRDRGNGYTF. Written as DNA, the CDR3 is TGTGCCATCAGCCAGGGACGGGACAGGGGGAATGGCTACACCTTC.

The chain recombines TRBV7-9 with TRBJ1-1, with 8 positions matching TRBD1. The CDR3 totals 15 residues. V dropped 6 bases and J dropped 4; count of bases not matched to a gene: 10. Germline CDR1 SEHNR, CDR2 FQNEAQ (reference sequence). The CDR3 coding sequence is TGTGCCAGCAGTCGGACAGGGAAAGAAGGCACTGAAGCTTTCTTT. Amino acids: CASSRTGKEGTEAFF.

This clone was detected a few times. This rearrangement joins TRBV27 to TRBJ1-1; weak D call: TRBD1 (5 bases). V lost 3 bases and J 4 bases, leaving 15 bases between the germline ends. Germline CDR1 and CDR2: MNHEY and SMNVEV (reference sequence). The CDR3 spans 15 residues. The CDR3 bases are TGTGCCAGCAGTTTTGGGCCAGGGCCGAGCACTGAAGCTTTCTTT. It yields the protein CASSFGPGPSTEAFF.

The genes are TRBV14 and TRBJ1-6; 7 nucleotides agree with TRBD1. Germline lookup yields CDR1 SGHDN and CDR2 FVKESK. V dropped 3 bases and J dropped 9; count of bases not matched to a gene: 5. This CDR3 contains 14 residues. The CDR3 spells CASSQTGLFSPLHF. As DNA, the CDR3 is TGTGCCAGCAGCCAGACAGGGTTGTTTTCACCCCTCCACTTT.

This chain links TRBV5-4 with TRBJ1-2; D gene ambiguous. V was pared by 0 bases and J by 1 base, with 16 bases between. Germline V gene data show CDR1 as SGHNT and CDR2 as YYREEE (reference sequence). The CDR3 runs 17 residues. The CDR3 reads CASSLGPQDSLNYGYTF. The CDR3 DNA is TGTGCCAGCAGCTTGGGCCCCCAGGACTCTCTTAACTATGGCTACACCTTC.

The genes are TRBV27 and TRBJ2-3; TRBD2 agrees at 8 bases. Germline V CDR1 and CDR2: MNHEY, SMNVEV (reference sequence). CDR3 length: 15 residues. J was trimmed by 0 bases and V by 2 bases; bases with no gene match: 1. In nucleotides, the CDR3 is TGTGCCAGCAGTTTACAGCGGGGGAGCACAGATACGCAGTATTTT. Its translation: CASSLQRGSTDTQYF.

This clone has just one count. The chain recombines TRBV27 with TRBJ2-3; the D is unclear. Germline V lookup: CDR1 MNHEY, CDR2 SMNVEV (reference sequence). The germline V and J ends were trimmed by 5 bases and 2 bases, with 5 bases remaining between them. This CDR3 is built from 12 residues. CDR3 loop: CASSPFTDTQYF. The DNA for the CDR3 is TGTGCCAGCAGTCCCTTCACAGATACGCAGTATTTT.

V usage is TRBV7-8 and J usage is TRBJ1-4; D ambiguous. CDR3 length: 16 residues. The ends were cut back, 5 bases at V and 3 bases at J, with 16 bases in the middle. Germline lookup yields CDR1 SGHVS and CDR2 FQNEAQ. The CDR3 reads CASSLLEHAPNEKLFF. CDR3 sequence (DNA): TGTGCCAGCAGCCTTCTGGAGCACGCCCCTAATGAAAAACTGTTTTTT.

V gene TRBV5-1 combines with J gene TRBJ2-5; 11 positions match TRBD2. The V gene end was trimmed by 1 base and the J gene end by 2 bases; junction bases not matched to a gene: 4. This CDR3 region has 16 residues. Germline V gives CDR1 SGHRS, CDR2 YFSETQ. The CDR3 coding sequence is TGCGCCAGCAGCTTGACTAGCGGGAGTGGACAAGAGACCCAGTACTTC. This translates into CASSLTSGSGQETQYF.

The chain is built from TRBV28 and TRBJ1-5; TRBD1 might be the D (6 bases). CDR3 length equals 17 residues. Germline V CDR1 and CDR2: MDHEN, SYDVKM. V shed 2 bases and J shed 4 bases, with 18 bases lying between them. As DNA, the CDR3 is TGTGCCAGCAGTTTAAATAGAGTTGGACAGTTGAATCAGCCCCAGCATTTT. Translating gives CASSLNRVGQLNQPQHF. Based on the CDR3 plus reference TRBV28 and TRBJ1-5, the full variable domain is DVKVTQSSRYLVKRTGEKVFLECVQDMDHENMFWYRQDPGLGLRLIYFSYDVKMKEKGDIPEGYSVSREKKERFSLILESASTNQTSMYLCASSLNRVGQLNQPQHFGDGTRLSIL.

CDR3 in DNA: TGTGCCAGTAGTCCGACCGGGACTAAAAGCACAGATACGCAGTATTTT. Protein: CASSPTGTKSTDTQYF. The V and J genes are TRBV19 and TRBJ2-3, with 7 bases lining up with TRBD2. Germline loops: CDR1 LNHDA, CDR2 SQIVND (reference sequence). The CDR3 is made up of 16 amino acids. V shed 5 bases, J shed 0 bases, and the junction held 8 bases outside the gene matches. The whole variable domain, remainder taken from reference TRBV19 and TRBJ2-3, is DGGITQSPKYLFRKEGQNVTLSCEQNLNHDAMYWYRQDPGQGLRLIYYSQIVNDFQKGDIAEGYSVSREKKESFPLTVTSAQKNPTAFYLCASSPTGTKSTDTQYFGPGTRLTVL.

The chain carries TRBV2 and TRBJ1-1; D is unclear. V was cut by 8 bases and J by 7 bases, with 11 bases left in between. Germline assignment: CDR1 SNHLY and CDR2 FYNNEI. The CDR3 length is 11 residues. CDR3 sequence (DNA): TGTGCCAGCGTCGTGCGAGTTGAAGCTTTCTTT. Protein: CASVVRVEAFF.

A few counts support this clone. V and J are TRBV7-8 and TRBJ1-2, with a weak D call TRBD1 (6 bases). The V and J ends lost 5 bases and 6 bases respectively, with 13 bases between them. CDR1 is SGHVS and CDR2 is FQNEAQ in the germline V gene. The CDR3 extends over 13 amino acids. The CDR3: CASSQQGVDGYTF. For the CDR3, the DNA is TGTGCCAGCAGCCAACAGGGTGTTGATGGCTACACCTTC.

The J gene is TRBJ2-2, the V gene TRBV3-1 (or the pseudogene TRBV3-2), with 8 bases identical to TRBD1. The V gene's germline CDR1 is LGHDT and CDR2 YNNKEL (reference sequence). CDR3 length: 16 residues. V gave up 0 bases and J gave up 6 bases; unmatched junction bases: 6. The CDR3 coding sequence is TGTGCCAGCAGCCAAGAACAGGGGGTATCGCCCGGGGAGCTGTTTTTT. As protein: CASSQEQGVSPGELFF.

V is TRBV10-3 and J is TRBJ1-2; the match to TRBD1 covers 10 bases. Looked up from germline, CDR1 is ENHRY and CDR2 is SYGVKD. Trimming removed 4 bases from V and 5 bases from J; junction bases left unmatched: 7. This CDR3 is built from 15 residues. The CDR3 here is CAISAGRDRGYGYTF. The CDR3 DNA is TGTGCCATCAGTGCCGGCCGGGACAGGGGATATGGCTACACCTTC.

The chain has TRBV28 and TRBJ2-1, with 9 bases matching TRBD2. The CDR3 is 15 residues long. CDR1 is MDHEN and CDR2 is SYDVKM in the germline V gene. V shed 6 bases, J shed 7 bases, and the junction held 10 bases outside the gene matches. CDR3 in amino acids: CASRLAGANGNEQFF. CDR3 coding DNA: TGTGCCAGCAGATTAGCGGGAGCCAATGGGAATGAGCAGTTCTTC.

Turning to this clone: Other nucleotide sequences in the sample specify the same CDR3. J is TRBJ2-7 and V is TRBV18; 9 nucleotides match TRBD1. The V and J ends lost 6 bases and 2 bases, in that order; junction bases with no gene match: 5. The CDR3 contains 14 residues. Per germline, CDR1 KGHSH and CDR2 LQKENI. CDR3 sequence reads: CASSPGQGPYEQYF. In DNA form, the CDR3 reads TGTGCCAGCTCCCCTGGACAGGGGCCCTACGAGCAGTACTTC.

J is TRBJ2-3 and V is TRBV5-1, with TRBD2 matching 14 bases. Germline V CDR1 and CDR2: SGHRS, YFSETQ. The junction had 10 bases not matched to a gene; V was cut back by 0 bases and J by 4 bases. The CDR3 has 19 amino acids. CDR3 sequence reads: CASSLGLAGGQLSPDTQYF. The CDR3 DNA follows: TGCGCCAGCAGCTTGGGACTAGCGGGAGGGCAACTATCTCCAGATACGCAGTATTTT.

This chain connects TRBV29-1 to TRBJ2-7; D is unresolved. The CDR3 sequence is 11 residues long. Germline V lookup: CDR1 SQVTM, CDR2 ANQGSEA. V was trimmed by 4 bases and J by 2 bases, leaving 6 bases between them. CDR3 protein: CSVGGPYEQYF. The DNA of the CDR3 is TGCAGCGTTGGAGGTCCCTACGAGCAGTACTTC.

The V call is TRBV7-8, the J call TRBJ1-5; no clear D. CDR3 length: 15 amino acids. Trimming cost V 5 bases and J 3 bases, with 14 bases left between them. The V gene's germline CDR1 is SGHVS and CDR2 FQNEAQ. The DNA of the CDR3 is TGTGCCAGCAGCCCTGTCGGGATGGTCAATCAGCCCCAGCATTTT. It codes for CASSPVGMVNQPQHF.

The gene calls are TRBV6-6 and TRBJ2-3, with 7 bases lining up with TRBD2. The CDR3 length is 16 residues. V lost 4 bases to trimming and J lost 3 bases; unmatched junction nucleotides: 10. In germline, CDR1 is MNHNY, CDR2 SVGAGI (reference sequence). The DNA of the CDR3 is TGTGCCAGCAGTTGGGCCGGGCGGGGGTTGACAGATACGCAGTATTTT. It yields the protein CASSWAGRGLTDTQYF.

The rearrangement joins TRBV24-1 to TRBJ2-5; the D is unclear. Germline V CDR1 and CDR2: KGHDR, SFDVKD. V was pared by 4 bases and J by 4 bases, with 18 bases between. This CDR3 contains 16 residues. This chain's CDR3 is CATSDPGEPVRETQYF. In DNA, the CDR3 is TGTGCCACCAGTGACCCTGGAGAACCAGTTCGAGAGACCCAGTACTTC.

CDR3 coding DNA: TGTGCCAGCAGTTTAGGGAGTAGAGATGAGCAGTTCTTC. Its translation: CASSLGSRDEQFF. This rearrangement joins TRBV28 to TRBJ2-1; perhaps TRBD2 as D (5 bases). V lost 2 bases and J lost 8, with 10 bases in between. The length of the CDR3 is 13 residues. The germline gives CDR1 MDHEN, CDR2 SYDVKM.